These 9 T cell receptor beta chains were all obtained from the same sample, sequenced in a study of T cell changes during pregnancy in multiple sclerosis. Generated by immunoSEQ multiplex PCR, the TCRdb table keeps only in-frame clones and is missing some. The table shows around 40,000 clones, with 90% to 95% occurring only once. Sequenced material: CD4+ T cells from peripheral blood mononuclear cells, taken in the second trimester of pregnancy. These receptors all stem from a female donor with multiple sclerosis, enrolled in a pregnancy study.

The rearrangement uses TRBV6-5 and TRBJ2-3; 12 positions agree with TRBD2. From germline, CDR1 is MNHEY and CDR2 SVGAGI. J lost 6 bases, V lost 6 bases, and 7 bases had no gene match. The CDR3 length is 15 residues. This CDR3 reads CASSTSGRLSDTQYF. As DNA, the CDR3 is TGTGCCAGCAGCACTAGCGGGAGGCTTTCGGATACGCAGTATTTT.

The V and J genes are TRBV2 and TRBJ2-1; 7 bases map to TRBD1. The CDR3 extends over 15 amino acids. With V trimmed by 4 bases and J by 4 bases, 7 bases remained unmatched. Germline V CDR1 and CDR2: SNHLY, FYNNEI. The CDR3 coding sequence is TGTGCCAGCAGTGTGGAGGACAGGCAGTACAATGAGCAGTTCTTC. It yields the protein CASSVEDRQYNEQFF.

The V call is TRBV5-1, the J call TRBJ1-5; tentatively, D is TRBD1 (6 bases). The germline gives CDR1 SGHRS, CDR2 YFSETQ. Trimming took off 4 bases at V and 4 bases at J, with 15 bases between the two ends. This CDR3 has 15 amino acids. As DNA, the CDR3 is TGCGCCAGCAGCCCACAGGGCCATGGTAATCAGCCCCAGCATTTT. Amino acid sequence: CASSPQGHGNQPQHF.

The chain links TRBV9 to TRBJ2-2, with 7 bases matching TRBD2. The trim removed 4 bases at V and 1 base at J, leaving 16 bases unmatched. The CDR3 length is 19 residues. Germline CDR1 reads SGDLS; CDR2 reads YYNGEE. The CDR3 bases are TGTGCCAGCAGCACGCCCCCTTTGAGACTAGCCTGGAACACCGGGGAGCTGTTTTTT. Its translation is CASSTPPLRLAWNTGELFF.

The chain couples TRBV25-1 to TRBJ1-1; 8 nucleotides agree with TRBD1. Germline V CDR1 and CDR2: MGHDK, SYGVNS. This CDR3 is 17 amino acids long. Unmatched junction bases numbered 10, after V lost 3 bases and J lost 1 base. CDR3 nucleotide sequence: TGTGCCAGCAGTGATCCCCGGACAGGGCCTCCGAACACTGAAGCTTTCTTT. Translation gives CASSDPRTGPPNTEAFF. Complete variable domain (other parts from reference TRBV25-1 and TRBJ1-1): EADIYQTPRYLVIGTGKKITLECSQTMGHDKMYWYQQDPGMELHLIHYSYGVNSTEKGDLSSESTVSRIRTEHFPLTLESARPSHTSQYLCASSDPRTGPPNTEAFFGQGTRLTVV.

This chain links TRBV4-2 with TRBJ2-3; weak D call: TRBD2 (6 bases). CDR3 size: 15 residues. The V and J ends lost 1 base and 4 bases respectively, with 12 bases between them. Germline V gene lookup returns CDR1 LGHNA and CDR2 YNFKEQ. The CDR3 DNA follows: TGTGCCAGCAGCCAAGGGACTACGAGGGCAGATACGCAGTATTTT. It specifies CASSQGTTRADTQYF.

The chain's CDR3 is CASSQEDRGLGYTF. The CDR3 nucleotides read TGTGCCAGCTCACAAGAGGACAGGGGCCTCGGCTACACCTTC. This rearrangement joins TRBV18 to TRBJ1-2, with 9 bases aligning to TRBD1. After removal of 4 bases from V and 8 bases from J, the junction contained 8 bases not matched to a gene. This CDR3 comprises 14 residues. Germline CDR1 reads KGHSH; CDR2 reads LQKENI.

The V call is TRBV30, the J call TRBJ2-7; 8 nucleotides match TRBD2. V lost 7 bases, J lost 3 bases, and 8 bases stayed unmatched. Germline lookup yields CDR1 GTSNPN and CDR2 SVGIG (reference sequence). The CDR3 has 13 amino acids. The CDR3, as DNA: TGTGCCTCCGAACCGGGACTAGACTACGAGCAGTACTTC. Its translation is CASEPGLDYEQYF.

CDR3 sequence: CASSPHRGGSGELFF. The CDR3 DNA reads as TGCGCCAGCAGCCCCCACCGGGGGGGCTCCGGGGAGCTGTTTTTT. The chain combines TRBV5-1 with TRBJ2-2; 8 bases match TRBD2. Germline CDR1 and CDR2: SGHRS and YFSETQ. The CDR3 has 15 amino acids. The V gene end was trimmed by 4 bases and the J gene end by 6 bases; junction bases not matched to a gene: 8.